This TCR beta chain was sequenced during a study of cytomegalovirus exposure and HLA in healthy donors. This CDR3 has 15 amino acids. CDR1 and CDR2 from the germline V gene are LNHDA and SQIVND (reference sequence). Losses at the gene ends were 6 bases for V and 8 bases for J; bases not matched to a gene: 14. The PCR used 60 Vbeta and 13 Jbeta primers. The protocol was immunoSEQ multiplex PCR, while the TCRdb copy is restricted to in-frame clones and leaves out a portion. The sample has around 180,000 clones, around 85% seen once. The receptor was derived from a boy aged 2-9 years in good health and CMV-seronegative. This rearrangement joins TRBV19 to TRBJ1-2; TRBD1 matches at 8 bases. Source material: PBMCs. CDR3 loop: CASSSDRRTGWGYTF. DNA for the CDR3: TGTGCCAGTAGCTCAGACCGGAGGACAGGGTGGGGCTACACCTTC.